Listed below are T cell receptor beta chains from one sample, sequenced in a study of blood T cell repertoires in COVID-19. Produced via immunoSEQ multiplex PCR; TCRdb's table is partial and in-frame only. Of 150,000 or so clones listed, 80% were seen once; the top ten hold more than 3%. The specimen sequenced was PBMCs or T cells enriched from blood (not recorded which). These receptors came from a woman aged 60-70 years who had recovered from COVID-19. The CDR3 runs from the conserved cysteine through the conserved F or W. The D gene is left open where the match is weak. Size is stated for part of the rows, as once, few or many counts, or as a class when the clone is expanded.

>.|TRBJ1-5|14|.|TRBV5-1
CASSLGGASQPQHF
TGCGCCAGCAGCTTAGGGGGGGCCAGTCAGCCCCAGCATTTT
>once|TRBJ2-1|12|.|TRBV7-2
CASSTQVNEQFF
TGTGCCAGCAGCACCCAGGTTAATGAGCAGTTCTTC
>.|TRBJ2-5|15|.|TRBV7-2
CASSLALGGGETQYF
TGTGCCAGCAGCTTAGCGCTCGGGGGTGGGGAGACCCAGTACTTC
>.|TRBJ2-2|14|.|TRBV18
CASSPRQFTGELFF
TGTGCCAGCTCACCAAGACAGTTCACCGGGGAGCTGTTTTTT
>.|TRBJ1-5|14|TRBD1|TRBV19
CASSMGQINQPQHF
TGTGCCAGTAGTATGGGACAGATCAATCAGCCCCAGCATTTT
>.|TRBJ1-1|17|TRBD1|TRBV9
CASSARPGQGMNTEAFF
TGTGCCAGCAGCGCGCGCCCCGGACAGGGGATGAACACTGAAGCTTTCTTT
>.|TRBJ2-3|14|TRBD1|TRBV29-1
CSGAGTGGLDTQYF
TGCAGCGGGGCCGGGACAGGGGGCCTAGATACGCAGTATTTT
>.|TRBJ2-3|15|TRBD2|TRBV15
CATSSRTSGADTQYF
TGTGCCACCAGCAGCCGGACTAGCGGGGCAGATACGCAGTATTTT
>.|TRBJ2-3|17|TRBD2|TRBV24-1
CATSESGTSSLRDTQYF
TGTGCCACCAGTGAAAGCGGGACTAGTTCCTTACGAGATACGCAGTATTTT
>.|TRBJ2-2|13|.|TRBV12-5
CASGLSPTGELFF
TGTGCTAGTGGCCTCTCTCCCACCGGGGAGCTGTTTTTT
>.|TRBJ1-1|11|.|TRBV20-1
CSARSHTEAFF
TGCAGTGCTAGGTCTCACACTGAAGCTTTCTTT
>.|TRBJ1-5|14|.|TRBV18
CASSPSRGGQPQHF
TGTGCCAGCTCACCAAGCAGGGGCGGTCAGCCCCAGCATTTT
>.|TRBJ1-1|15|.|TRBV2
CASRKETWEGTEAFF
TGTGCCAGCAGGAAGGAGACGTGGGAGGGCACTGAAGCTTTCTTT
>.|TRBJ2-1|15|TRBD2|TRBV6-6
CASLEPGLAGNEQFF
TGTGCCAGCCTAGAACCGGGACTAGCGGGGAATGAGCAGTTCTTC
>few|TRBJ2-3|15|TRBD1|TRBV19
CASSKGQGWSDTQYF
TGTGCCAGTAGTAAGGGACAGGGTTGGTCAGATACGCAGTATTTT
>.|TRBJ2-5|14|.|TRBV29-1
CSVVLGGYQETQYF
TGCAGCGTTGTCCTGGGGGGATACCAAGAGACCCAGTACTTC
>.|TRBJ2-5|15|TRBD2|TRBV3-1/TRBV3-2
CASSQGGTSEETQYF
TGTGCCAGCAGCCAAGGTGGGACTAGCGAGGAGACCCAGTACTTC
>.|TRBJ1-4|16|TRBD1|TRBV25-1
CASSWDSSPENEKLFF
TGTGCCAGCAGTTGGGACAGCTCCCCCGAGAACGAAAAACTGTTTTTT
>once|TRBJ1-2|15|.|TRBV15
CATSRETGANYGYTF
TGTGCCACCAGCCGTGAGACAGGAGCTAACTATGGCTACACCTTC
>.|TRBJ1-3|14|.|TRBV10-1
CASSPGFSGNTIYF
TGCGCCAGCAGTCCAGGATTCTCTGGAAACACCATATATTTT
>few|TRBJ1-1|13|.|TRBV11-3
CASSLDRNTEAFF
TGTGCCAGCAGCTTAGATAGGAACACTGAAGCTTTCTTT
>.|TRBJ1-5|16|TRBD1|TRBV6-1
CASSEGTGVGNQPQHF
TGTGCCAGCAGTGAAGGAACAGGGGTAGGCAATCAGCCCCAGCATTTT
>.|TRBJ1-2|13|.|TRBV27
CASSLAYDYGYTF
TGTGCCAGCAGTTTAGCCTATGACTATGGCTACACCTTC
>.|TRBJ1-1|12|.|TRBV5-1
CASGTGYTEAFF
TGCGCCAGCGGCACAGGGTACACTGAAGCTTTCTTT
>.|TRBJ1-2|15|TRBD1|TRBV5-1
CASSLGTGGAYGYTF
TGCGCCAGCAGTCTAGGGACAGGGGGCGCTTATGGCTACACCTTC
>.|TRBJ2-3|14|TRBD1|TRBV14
CASRRQGNTDTQYF
TGTGCCAGCAGGCGACAGGGGAACACAGATACGCAGTATTTT